The 12 T cell receptor beta chains in this list originate from one sample, sequenced in a study of cytomegalovirus exposure and HLA in healthy donors. 60 Vbeta and 13 Jbeta primers were used in PCR. Profiled with immunoSEQ multiplex PCR; TCRdb holds only in-frame clones, not every one. The sample has some 38,000 clones, almost 70% seen once; the top ten hold around 4%. What was sequenced was PBMCs. These receptor sequences come from a man in his forties or fifties in good health and CMV-seronegative.

The V call is TRBV29-1, the J call TRBJ2-1; weak D call: TRBD2 (6 bases). The V gene lost 2 bases and the J gene lost 4 bases, with 12 bases spanning the gap. The CDR3 has 14 amino acids. Germline V gene data show CDR1 as SQVTM and CDR2 as ANQGSEA. CDR3 coding DNA: TGCAGCGTTGAAACTTCGGGGGTTTACAATGAGCAGTTCTTC. It translates to CSVETSGVYNEQFF.

The chain has TRBV6-5 and TRBJ2-7; D perhaps matches TRBD2 (5 bases). The germline V and J ends were trimmed by 3 bases and 2 bases, with 14 bases remaining between them. The CDR3 consists of 15 residues. The germline gives CDR1 MNHEY, CDR2 SVGAGI. The CDR3 region has the DNA TGTGCCAGCAGTTATAGCCCGAGAGGGCCCTACGAGCAGTACTTC. Its translation is CASSYSPRGPYEQYF.

Only one count was recorded for this clone. The chain joins TRBV7-9 to TRBJ1-1; 7 bases match TRBD1. Per germline, CDR1 SEHNR and CDR2 FQNEAQ (reference sequence). There are 15 residues in the CDR3. With V trimmed by 1 base and J by 4 bases, 6 bases remained unmatched. CDR3 protein: CASSLGETGPTEAFF. The CDR3 nucleotides are TGTGCCAGCAGCTTAGGGGAGACAGGGCCCACTGAAGCTTTCTTT.

The chain joins TRBV7-6 to TRBJ2-1; D is undetermined. The germline V gene encodes CDR1 SGHVS and CDR2 FNYEAQ. Trimming pared 2 bases from V and 6 bases from J, leaving 8 bases between. The CDR3 sequence is 13 residues long. CDR3 DNA: TGTGCCAGCAGCTTAACCGAGGTCAATGAGCAGTTCTTC. Translation: CASSLTEVNEQFF.

The J gene is TRBJ1-2, the V gene TRBV28; perhaps TRBD1 as D (5 bases). Germline V lookup: CDR1 MDHEN, CDR2 SYDVKM. The V end lost 3 bases, the J end lost 10 bases, and 15 bases lay between the germline ends. The CDR3 length is 13 residues. CDR3 sequence reads: CASSLNRPELYTF. The CDR3 region has the DNA TGTGCCAGCAGTTTGAACAGGCCCGAGCTCTACACCTTC.

The DNA of the CDR3 is TGCGCCAGCAGCCAAGGACAGCTCTCTGGAAACACCATATATTTT. Translating it yields CASSQGQLSGNTIYF. This chain connects TRBV4-1 to TRBJ1-3; possible D gene TRBD1, 5 bases. This CDR3 is built from 15 residues. Trimming shortened V by 1 base and J by 0 bases, and 7 bases separated the two germline ends. The germline gives CDR1 MGHRA, CDR2 YSYEKL.

The J gene is TRBJ2-7, the V gene TRBV13, with TRBD1 matching over 7 bases. This CDR3 is built from 13 residues. After removal of 10 bases from V and 7 bases from J, the junction contained 13 bases not matched to a gene. Germline CDR1 is PRHDT and CDR2 is FYEKMQ (reference sequence). The CDR3 nucleotides are TGTGCCACCCTCGTGACAGGGAGTCGTGAGCAGTACTTC. Protein sequence: CATLVTGSREQYF. The complete variable domain, with remaining parts taken from reference TRBV13 and TRBJ2-7, reads AAGVIQSPRHLIKEKRETATLKCYPIPRHDTVYWYQQGPGQDPQFLISFYEKMQSDKGSIPDRFSAQQFSDYHSELNMSSLELGDSALYFCATLVTGSREQYFGPGTRLTVT.

The rearrangement links TRBV2 to TRBJ2-7, with TRBD1 identical over 7 bases. Trimming at V came to 7 bases and at J to 5 bases, leaving 8 bases not matched to a gene. CDR1 and CDR2 (germline): SNHLY, FYNNEI. CDR3 size: 13 residues. The CDR3, as DNA: TGTGCCAGCACCCTACAGGGGAGAGACGAGCAGTACTTC. The encoded protein is CASTLQGRDEQYF.

This chain's CDR3 is CASSREGQGRGYTF. For the CDR3, the DNA is TGTGCCAGCTCTCGTGAAGGACAGGGACGTGGCTACACCTTC. The rearrangement joins TRBV18 to TRBJ1-2, with TRBD1 matching 8 bases. This CDR3 region has 14 residues. J gave up 7 bases and V 6 bases, and 10 bases lay outside the gene matches. The germline V gene has CDR1 KGHSH and CDR2 LQKENI.

V is TRBV10-3 and J is TRBJ1-2, with 7 bases fitting TRBD1. V shed 0 bases and J 4 bases; nucleotides not matched to a gene: 2. Germline V gene lookup returns CDR1 ENHRY and CDR2 SYGVKD. This CDR3 comprises 14 residues. In DNA, the CDR3 is TGTGCCATCAGTGAGTCCCCAGGGGGCTATGGCTACACCTTC. Its translation: CAISESPGGYGYTF.

V is TRBV6-1 and J is TRBJ2-5; the match to TRBD1 covers 10 bases. The J call is doubtful: the DNA matches TRBJ2-7 better. CDR3 size: 13 residues. Germline V lookup: CDR1 MNHNS, CDR2 SASEGT. CDR3 coding DNA: TGTGCCAGCAGGCGACAGGGGGCCAACGAGCAGTACTTC. Protein product: CASRRQGANEQYF.

The V and J genes are TRBV7-9 and TRBJ2-4, with D possibly matching TRBD2 (6 bases). Trimming shortened V by 2 bases and J by 1 base, and 15 bases separated the two germline ends. CDR3 length: 17 residues. Germline V CDR1 and CDR2: SEHNR, FQNEAQ (reference sequence). CDR3 nucleotide sequence: TGTGCCAGCAGCTTATTGGTGGAGGAGGGGGCCAAAAACATTCAGTACTTC. As protein: CASSLLVEEGAKNIQYF.